Shown below are 28 T cell receptor beta chains from a single sample sequenced in a study of cytomegalovirus exposure and HLA in healthy donors. PCR amplification relied on 60 Vbeta primers (plus 13 Jbeta primers). Profiled with immunoSEQ multiplex PCR; TCRdb holds only in-frame clones, not every one. The sample records roughly 200,000 clones, 60% to 85% being singletons. Sequencing was performed on PBMCs. Receptor source: a male donor in good health and CMV-seronegative.

The chain joins TRBV5-1 to TRBJ2-1, with 11 positions matching TRBD2. After removal of 0 bases from V and 6 bases from J, the junction contained 5 bases not matched to a gene. Germline V gene data show CDR1 as SGHRS and CDR2 as YFSETQ. This CDR3 has 16 residues. The CDR3: CASSLALAGVINEQFF. CDR3 in DNA: TGCGCCAGCAGCTTGGCACTAGCGGGGGTCATCAATGAGCAGTTCTTC.

The rearrangement links TRBV27 to TRBJ2-6; D is ambiguous. The CDR3 has 13 amino acids. V was trimmed by 6 bases and J by 1 base, leaving 4 bases between them. Per germline, CDR1 MNHEY and CDR2 SMNVEV (reference sequence). The CDR3 nucleotides are TGTGCCAGCAGCCCTTCTGGGGCCAACGTCCTGACTTTC. This encodes CASSPSGANVLTF.

The V gene is TRBV5-4, the J gene TRBJ2-5; possible D gene TRBD2, 5 bases. The CDR3 loop spans 12 amino acids. CDR1 is SGHNT and CDR2 is YYREEE in the germline V gene (reference sequence). V was pared by 4 bases and J by 3 bases, with 7 bases between. This CDR3 reads CASSRGKETQYF. The DNA of the CDR3 is TGTGCCAGCAGCCGGGGAAAAGAGACCCAGTACTTC. The complete variable domain, with remaining parts taken from reference TRBV5-4 and TRBJ2-5, reads ETGVTQSPTHLIKTRGQQVTLRCSSQSGHNTVSWYQQALGQGPQFIFQYYREEENGRGNFPPRFSGLQFPNYSSELNVNALELDDSALYLCASSRGKETQYFGPGTRLLVL.

The chain combines TRBV6-5 with TRBJ1-5; maybe TRBD1 (5 bases). Trimming removed 2 bases from V and 3 bases from J, with 8 bases in between. Germline lookup yields CDR1 MNHEY and CDR2 SVGAGI. The CDR3 loop spans 14 amino acids. DNA of the CDR3: TGTGCCAGCAGTTACGACAGTTCCAATCAGCCCCAGCATTTT. Its translation: CASSYDSSNQPQHF.

The rearrangement links TRBV30 to TRBJ1-3; 11 bases agree with TRBD1. The trim removed 3 bases at V and 3 bases at J, leaving 4 bases unmatched. The germline V gene has CDR1 GTSNPN and CDR2 SVGIG (reference sequence). The CDR3 totals 15 residues. CDR3 nucleotide sequence: TGTGCCTGGAGCGGACAGGGGGCGCGTGGAAACACCATATATTTT. This gives the protein CAWSGQGARGNTIYF. The whole variable domain, remainder taken from reference TRBV30 and TRBJ1-3, is SQTIHQWPATLVQPVGSPLSLECTVEGTSNPNLYWYRQAAGRGLQLLFYSVGIGQISSEVPQNLSASRPQDRQFILSSKKLLLSDSGFYLCAWSGQGARGNTIYFGEGSWLTVV.

This clone came up a few times. J is TRBJ2-1 and V is TRBV15, with 8 bases aligning to TRBD2. Losses at the gene ends were 4 bases for V and 7 bases for J; bases not matched to a gene: 12. The CDR3 runs to 16 residues. CDR1 is LNHNV and CDR2 is YYDKDF in the germline V gene (reference sequence). CDR3 nucleotide sequence: TGTGCCACCAGCACTCTTAGCGGGATAGTAGGGAATGAGCAGTTCTTC. Amino acids: CATSTLSGIVGNEQFF. The full variable domain, completed using reference TRBV15 and TRBJ2-1, is DAMVIQNPRYQVTQFGKPVTLSCSQTLNHNVMYWYQQKSSQAPKLLFHYYDKDFNNEADTPDNFQSRRPNTSFCFLDIRSPGLGDTAMYLCATSTLSGIVGNEQFFGPGTRLTVL.

V is TRBV7-2 and J is TRBJ2-3; 7 bases are a match to TRBD2. Losses at the gene ends were 2 bases for V and 0 bases for J; bases not matched to a gene: 8. This CDR3 spans 17 amino acids. In germline, CDR1 is SGHTA, CDR2 FQGNSA. CDR3 in DNA: TGTGCCAGCAGCTTACGGGGGGTCGGGTCTAGCACAGATACGCAGTATTTT. Amino acid sequence: CASSLRGVGSSTDTQYF.

The chain combines TRBV6-5 with TRBJ2-4, with TRBD2 matching 7 bases. Germline loops: CDR1 MNHEY, CDR2 SVGAGI. The CDR3 length is 13 residues. After removal of 5 bases from V and 11 bases from J, the junction contained 9 bases not matched to a gene. This CDR3 reads CASSSSGTIFQYF. For the CDR3, the DNA is TGTGCCAGCAGTAGCTCCGGGACTATTTTTCAGTACTTC.

In its sample, this clone was seen a few times. The chain couples TRBV2 to TRBJ1-5; perhaps TRBD1 as D (6 bases). Trimming removed 7 bases from V and 7 bases from J, with 14 bases in between. This CDR3 has 13 residues. Germline V gives CDR1 SNHLY, CDR2 FYNNEI. The CDR3 DNA follows: TGTGCCAGCAAAGGACAGACGCTACAGCCCCAGCATTTT. Its protein product is CASKGQTLQPQHF.

This chain links TRBV6-5 with TRBJ2-1, with D maybe TRBD1 (5 bases). The germline V gene encodes CDR1 MNHEY and CDR2 SVGAGI. There are 12 residues in the CDR3. V gave up 6 bases and J gave up 9 bases, with 12 bases separating them. The chain's CDR3 is CASSLRVGEQFF. The CDR3 DNA follows: TGTGCCAGCAGCCTCAGGGTGGGTGAGCAGTTCTTC.

The CDR3 sequence is CASSLPKYRVNNEQFF. Here the CDR3 DNA reads TGCGCCAGCAGCTTGCCCAAATACAGGGTCAACAATGAGCAGTTCTTC. V gene TRBV5-1 combines with J gene TRBJ2-1, with D perhaps matching TRBD1 (6 bases). Germline V gene sequence: CDR1 SGHRS, CDR2 YFSETQ. V lost 1 base and J lost 5, with 16 bases in between. The CDR3 totals 16 residues.

This clone was detected only a few times. The chain links TRBV5-4 to TRBJ2-4; possible D gene TRBD2, 6 bases. The germline V gene has CDR1 SGHNT and CDR2 YYREEE (reference sequence). Trimming took 2 bases from V and 7 from J, leaving 13 bases between them. The CDR3 sequence is 14 residues long. The CDR3 sequence: CASSFRGGGNIQYF. The CDR3 bases are TGTGCCAGCAGCTTTAGGGGAGGTGGGAACATTCAGTACTTC.

This clone was counted between two and nine times. This chain uses TRBV25-1 with TRBJ1-1, with 7 bases aligning to TRBD1. After removal of 2 bases from V and 1 base from J, the junction contained 4 bases not matched to a gene. CDR3 size: 15 residues. Germline V gives CDR1 MGHDK, CDR2 SYGVNS. CDR3 DNA sequence: TGTGCCAGCAGTGAAGACAGGACAGGGAACACTGAAGCTTTCTTT. Protein: CASSEDRTGNTEAFF.

This clone was counted a single time. The chain carries TRBV6-6 and TRBJ2-1; tentatively, D is TRBD1 (5 bases). Trimming removed 9 bases from V and 8 bases from J, with 14 bases in between. The CDR3 runs 12 residues. The germline V gene has CDR1 MNHNY and CDR2 SVGAGI (reference sequence). The CDR3 DNA reads as TGTGCCAGTCAGGGATTAAGCGATGAGCAGTTCTTC. Its translation: CASQGLSDEQFF.

This clone came up once. V is TRBV13 and J is TRBJ2-7, with 7 bases matching TRBD2. With V trimmed by 4 bases and J by 1 base, 4 bases remained unmatched. The CDR3 is 14 amino acids. The V gene's germline CDR1 is PRHDT and CDR2 FYEKMQ (reference sequence). The CDR3 bases are TGTGCCAGCAGCTGGGAGGGCGCTTCCTACGAGCAGTACTTC. It yields the protein CASSWEGASYEQYF.

The V and J genes are TRBV28 and TRBJ2-1, with TRBD2 matching over 7 bases. Per the germline V gene, CDR1 is MDHEN and CDR2 is SYDVKM. This CDR3 region has 16 residues. Trimming took 4 bases from V and 0 from J; bases not matched to a gene: 6. CDR3: CASSSTSRSSYNEQFF. CDR3 DNA: TGTGCCAGCAGTTCGACTAGCAGGAGCTCCTACAATGAGCAGTTCTTC.

This clone was seen a handful of times. The gene calls are TRBV30 and TRBJ1-4, with D tentatively TRBD1 (6 bases). Looked up from germline, CDR1 is GTSNPN and CDR2 is SVGIG (reference sequence). V dropped 5 bases and J dropped 14 bases, with 24 bases sitting between them. CDR3 length equals 14 residues. This CDR3 is CAWGGGRPRWGLFF. CDR3 bases: TGTGCCTGGGGCGGGGGCCGACCTAGGTGGGGGCTGTTTTTT. The complete variable domain, with remaining parts taken from reference TRBV30 and TRBJ1-4, reads SQTIHQWPATLVQPVGSPLSLECTVEGTSNPNLYWYRQAAGRGLQLLFYSVGIGQISSEVPQNLSASRPQDRQFILSSKKLLLSDSGFYLCAWGGGRPRWGLFFGSGTQLSVL.

Remarks on this clone: Other DNA sequences from this sample encode an identical CDR3 as well. V gene TRBV5-1 combines with J gene TRBJ1-5; 7 bases are a match to TRBD1. The CDR3 totals 14 residues. V shed 3 bases and J 2 bases; nucleotides not matched to a gene: 2. Germline assignment: CDR1 SGHRS and CDR2 YFSETQ. The CDR3 reads CASSSTGGNQPQHF. CDR3 bases: TGCGCCAGCAGCTCAACAGGGGGCAATCAGCCCCAGCATTTT.

The V gene is TRBV19, the J gene TRBJ2-5; D possibly corresponds to TRBD2 (5 bases). CDR1 is LNHDA and CDR2 is SQIVND in the germline V gene (reference sequence). There are 13 residues in the CDR3. The V end was cut by 3 bases, the J end by 5 bases, with 10 bases between. The CDR3 nucleotides are TGTGCCAGTAGTATCCTAGCTAGGGAGACCCAGTACTTC. Its protein is CASSILARETQYF.

CDR3 region: CASSPTGTTNEQFF. The CDR3 nucleotides read TGTGCCAGCAGCCCGACAGGGACAACGAATGAGCAGTTCTTC. The V and J genes are TRBV6-5 and TRBJ2-1; 7 nucleotides line up with TRBD1. The junction had 9 bases not matched to a gene; V was cut back by 6 bases and J by 7 bases. The CDR3 has 14 amino acids. Germline CDR1 reads MNHEY; CDR2 reads SVGAGI.

This clone has a handful of counts. The chain joins TRBV2 to TRBJ1-2; D gene unclear. The CDR3 is made up of 16 amino acids. The V gene lost 2 bases and the J gene lost 3 bases, with 16 bases spanning the gap. CDR1 is SNHLY and CDR2 is FYNNEI in the germline V gene. Here the CDR3 reads CASSERSHQRDYGYTF. Written as DNA, the CDR3 is TGTGCCAGCAGTGAAAGGTCTCATCAGCGGGACTATGGCTACACCTTC.

This clone was recorded once. This rearrangement joins TRBV4-1 to TRBJ2-1, with TRBD2 matching 12 bases. The CDR3 is made up of 17 amino acids. V lost 3 bases, J lost 8 bases, and 11 bases stayed unmatched. Germline-derived CDR1 and CDR2 are MGHRA and YSYEKL. The CDR3 DNA reads TGCGCCAGCAGCCACCGAATCGGACTAGCGGGGTTCCATGAGCAGTTCTTC. Its protein product is CASSHRIGLAGFHEQFF.

The CDR3 region is CASSLISGTSGRTDTQYF. For the CDR3, the DNA is TGTGCCAGCAGTTTAATCTCTGGGACTAGCGGGAGAACAGATACGCAGTATTTT. The V gene is TRBV28, the J gene TRBJ2-3, with 14 bases aligning to TRBD2. The junction had 7 bases not matched to a gene; V was cut back by 2 bases and J by 3 bases. Germline assignment: CDR1 MDHEN and CDR2 SYDVKM. This CDR3 region has 18 residues.

The chain recombines TRBV2 with TRBJ2-7, with unresolved D. Germline V gene data show CDR1 as SNHLY and CDR2 as FYNNEI. V was clipped by 3 bases and J by 0 bases, with 3 bases between them. This CDR3 region has 12 residues. The CDR3 reads CASSEYSYEQYF. The CDR3 coding sequence is TGTGCCAGCAGTGAGTACTCCTACGAGCAGTACTTC.

The rearrangement links TRBV7-9 to TRBJ2-5; TRBD2 agrees at 9 bases. V lost 4 bases and J lost 0; bases outside the gene matches: 3. The CDR3 covers 15 residues. Germline V gives CDR1 SEHNR, CDR2 FQNEAQ (reference sequence). The CDR3 nucleotides are TGTGCCAGCAGCTATAGACTAGCGGACCAAGAGACCCAGTACTTC. Translating gives CASSYRLADQETQYF.

The chain recombines TRBV28 with TRBJ1-2; no firm D call. The CDR3 length is 14 residues. V was clipped by 7 bases and J by 2 bases, with 14 bases between them. From germline, CDR1 is MDHEN and CDR2 SYDVKM. The CDR3: CASTQGLPNYGYTF. CDR3 bases: TGTGCCAGCACCCAAGGACTGCCCAACTATGGCTACACCTTC.

The chain couples TRBV19 to TRBJ2-1; 9 nucleotides agree with TRBD2. CDR3 length: 14 amino acids. Germline loops: CDR1 LNHDA, CDR2 SQIVND (reference sequence). J gave up 4 bases and V 4 bases, and 2 bases lay outside the gene matches. The CDR3 loop is CASSTLAGYNEQFF. For the CDR3, the DNA is TGTGCCAGTAGTACGCTAGCGGGATACAATGAGCAGTTCTTC.

This chain connects TRBV15 to TRBJ2-3; a possible D gene is TRBD2 (9 bases). The CDR3 consists of 17 residues. In germline, CDR1 is LNHNV, CDR2 YYDKDF (reference sequence). The ends were cut back, 3 bases at V and 8 bases at J, with 24 bases in the middle. CDR3 in amino acids: CATSSGQGLAPHGTQYF. The CDR3, as DNA: TGTGCCACCAGCAGTGGACAGGGACTAGCCCCTCACGGTACGCAGTATTTT. Complete variable domain (other parts from reference TRBV15 and TRBJ2-3): DAMVIQNPRYQVTQFGKPVTLSCSQTLNHNVMYWYQQKSSQAPKLLFHYYDKDFNNEADTPDNFQSRRPNTSFCFLDIRSPGLGDTAMYLCATSSGQGLAPHGTQYFGPGTRLTVL.